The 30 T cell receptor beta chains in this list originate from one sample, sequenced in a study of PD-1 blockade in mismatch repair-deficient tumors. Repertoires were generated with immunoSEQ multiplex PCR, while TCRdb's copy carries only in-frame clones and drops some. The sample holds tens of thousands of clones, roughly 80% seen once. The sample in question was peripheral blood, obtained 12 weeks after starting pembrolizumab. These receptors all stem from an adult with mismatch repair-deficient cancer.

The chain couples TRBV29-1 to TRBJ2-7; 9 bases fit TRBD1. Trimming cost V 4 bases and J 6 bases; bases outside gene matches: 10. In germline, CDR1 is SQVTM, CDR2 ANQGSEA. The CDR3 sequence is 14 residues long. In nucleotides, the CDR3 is TGCAGCGTTGGGGGACAGGGTACATCATCCGAGCAGTACTTC. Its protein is CSVGGQGTSSEQYF.

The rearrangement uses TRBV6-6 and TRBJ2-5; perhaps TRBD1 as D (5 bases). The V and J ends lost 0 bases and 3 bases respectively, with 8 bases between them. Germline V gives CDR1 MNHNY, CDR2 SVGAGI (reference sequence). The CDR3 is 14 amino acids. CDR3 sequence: CASSYSRTKETQYF. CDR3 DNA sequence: TGTGCCAGCAGTTACTCCCGGACAAAAGAGACCCAGTACTTC.

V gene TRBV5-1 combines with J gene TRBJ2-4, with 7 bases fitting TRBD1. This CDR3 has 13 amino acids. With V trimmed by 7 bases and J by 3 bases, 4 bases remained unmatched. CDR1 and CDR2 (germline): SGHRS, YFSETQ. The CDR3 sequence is CASQGQDKNIQYF. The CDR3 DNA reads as TGCGCCAGCCAAGGACAGGACAAAAACATTCAGTACTTC.

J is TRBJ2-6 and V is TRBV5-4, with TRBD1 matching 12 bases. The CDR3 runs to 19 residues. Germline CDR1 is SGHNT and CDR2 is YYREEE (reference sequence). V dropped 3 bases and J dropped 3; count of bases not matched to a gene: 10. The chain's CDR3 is CASSSWPGQGALGANVLTF. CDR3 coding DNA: TGTGCCAGCAGCTCGTGGCCGGGACAGGGGGCGCTTGGGGCCAACGTCCTGACTTTC.

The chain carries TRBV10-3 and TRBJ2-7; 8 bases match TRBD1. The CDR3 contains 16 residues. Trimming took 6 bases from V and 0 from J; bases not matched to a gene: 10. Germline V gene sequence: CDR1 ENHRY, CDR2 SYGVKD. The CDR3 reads CAIRTSGQGNSYEQYF. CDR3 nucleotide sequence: TGTGCCATCAGGACCAGCGGACAGGGCAACTCCTACGAGCAGTACTTC.

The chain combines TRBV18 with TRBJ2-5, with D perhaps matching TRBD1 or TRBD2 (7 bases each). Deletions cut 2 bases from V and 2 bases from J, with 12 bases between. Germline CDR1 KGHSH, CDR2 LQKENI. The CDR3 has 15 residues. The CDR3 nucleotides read TGTGCCAGCTCACCAAACAGGGGAGGGCAAGAGACCCAGTACTTC. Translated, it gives CASSPNRGGQETQYF.

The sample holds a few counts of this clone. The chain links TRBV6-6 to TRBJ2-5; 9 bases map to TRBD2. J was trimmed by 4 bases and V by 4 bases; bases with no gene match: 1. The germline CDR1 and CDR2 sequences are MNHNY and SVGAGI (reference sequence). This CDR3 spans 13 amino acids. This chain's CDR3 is CASSSAGGETQYF. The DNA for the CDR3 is TGTGCCAGCAGTTCAGCGGGAGGAGAGACCCAGTACTTC.

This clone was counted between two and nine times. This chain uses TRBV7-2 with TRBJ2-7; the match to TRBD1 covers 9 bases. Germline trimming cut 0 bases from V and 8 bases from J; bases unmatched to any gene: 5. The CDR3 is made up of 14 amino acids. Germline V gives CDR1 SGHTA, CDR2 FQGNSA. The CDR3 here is CASSLAGTGLKQYF. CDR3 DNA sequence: TGTGCCAGCAGCTTAGCCGGGACAGGGTTAAAGCAGTACTTC.

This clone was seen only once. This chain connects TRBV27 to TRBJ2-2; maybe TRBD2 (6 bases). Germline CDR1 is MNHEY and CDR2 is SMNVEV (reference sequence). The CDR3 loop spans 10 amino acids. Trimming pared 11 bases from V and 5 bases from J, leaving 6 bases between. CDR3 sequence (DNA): TGTGCCGCGGGGACCGGGGAGCTGTTTTTT. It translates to CAAGTGELFF.

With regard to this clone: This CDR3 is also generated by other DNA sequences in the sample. CDR3 sequence: CASNPSGSYEQYF. DNA for the CDR3: TGTGCCAGTAACCCTAGCGGCTCCTACGAGCAGTACTTC. The chain couples TRBV14 to TRBJ2-7, with 7 positions matching TRBD2. Germline-derived CDR1 and CDR2 are SGHDN and FVKESK. This CDR3 comprises 13 residues. The V gene end was trimmed by 9 bases and the J gene end by 0 bases; junction bases not matched to a gene: 5.

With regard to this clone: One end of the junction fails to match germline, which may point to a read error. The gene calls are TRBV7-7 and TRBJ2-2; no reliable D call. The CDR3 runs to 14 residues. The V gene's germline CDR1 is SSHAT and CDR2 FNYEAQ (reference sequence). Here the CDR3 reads CASSPRSGTGELFF. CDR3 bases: TGTGCTAGCAGCCCTCGTTCGGGCACCGGGGAGCTGTTTTTT.

Here the CDR3 reads CASSGNGAHEQFF. In nucleotides, the CDR3 is TGTGCCAGCAGCGGCAATGGAGCCCATGAGCAGTTCTTC. This chain connects TRBV9 to TRBJ2-1, with D unclear. The CDR3 is 13 residues long. Trimming stripped 3 bases from V and 8 bases from J, with 12 bases between. From germline, CDR1 is SGDLS and CDR2 YYNGEE.

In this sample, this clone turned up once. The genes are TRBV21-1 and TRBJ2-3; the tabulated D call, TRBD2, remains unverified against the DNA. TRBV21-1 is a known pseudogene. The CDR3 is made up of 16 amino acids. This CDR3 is CASGTSRVESTDTQYF. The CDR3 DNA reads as TGTGCCAGCGGGACTAGCCGCGTGGAAAGCACAGATACGCAGTATTTT.

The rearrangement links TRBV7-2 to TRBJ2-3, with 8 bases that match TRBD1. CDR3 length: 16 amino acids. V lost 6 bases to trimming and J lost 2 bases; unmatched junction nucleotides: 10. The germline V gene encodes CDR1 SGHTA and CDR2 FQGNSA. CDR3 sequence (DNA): TGTGCCAGCAGGCAAGGACAGGGCACATCCACAGATACGCAGTATTTT. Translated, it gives CASRQGQGTSTDTQYF.

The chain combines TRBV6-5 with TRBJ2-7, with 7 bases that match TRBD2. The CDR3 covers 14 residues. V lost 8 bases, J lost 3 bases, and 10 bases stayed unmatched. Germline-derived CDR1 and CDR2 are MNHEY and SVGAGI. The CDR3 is CASSLRAGNYEQYF. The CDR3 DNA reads TGTGCCAGCTCGTTACGAGCGGGGAACTACGAGCAGTACTTC.

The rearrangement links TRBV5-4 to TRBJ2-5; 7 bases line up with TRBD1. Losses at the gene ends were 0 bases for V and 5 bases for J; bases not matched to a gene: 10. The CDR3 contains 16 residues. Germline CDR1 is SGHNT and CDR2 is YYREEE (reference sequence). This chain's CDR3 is CASSLDSAFRGETQYF. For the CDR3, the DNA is TGTGCCAGCAGCTTGGACTCCGCGTTCAGGGGGGAGACCCAGTACTTC.

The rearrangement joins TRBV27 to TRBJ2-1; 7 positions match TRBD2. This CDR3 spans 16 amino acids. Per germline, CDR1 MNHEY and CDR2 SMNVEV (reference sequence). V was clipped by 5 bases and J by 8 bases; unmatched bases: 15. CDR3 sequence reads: CASSRPGTNVLHEQFF. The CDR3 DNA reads TGTGCCAGCAGTCGGCCCGGGACTAACGTCCTACATGAGCAGTTCTTC.

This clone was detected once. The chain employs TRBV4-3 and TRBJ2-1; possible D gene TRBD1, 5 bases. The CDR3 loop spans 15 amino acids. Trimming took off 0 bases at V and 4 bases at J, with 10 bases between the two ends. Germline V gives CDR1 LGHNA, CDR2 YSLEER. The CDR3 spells CASSQEAGFYNEQFF. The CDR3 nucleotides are TGCGCCAGCAGCCAAGAGGCAGGGTTTTACAATGAGCAGTTCTTC.

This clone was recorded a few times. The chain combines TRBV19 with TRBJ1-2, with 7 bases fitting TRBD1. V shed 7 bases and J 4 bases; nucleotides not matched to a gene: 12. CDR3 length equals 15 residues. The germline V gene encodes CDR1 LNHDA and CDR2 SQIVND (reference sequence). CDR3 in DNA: TGTGCCAGTACTCCCGGCAGGGGGAGGTTCTATGGCTACACCTTC. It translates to CASTPGRGRFYGYTF. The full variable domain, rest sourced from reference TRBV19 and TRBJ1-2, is DGGITQSPKYLFRKEGQNVTLSCEQNLNHDAMYWYRQDPGQGLRLIYYSQIVNDFQKGDIAEGYSVSREKKESFPLTVTSAQKNPTAFYLCASTPGRGRFYGYTFGSGTRLTVV.

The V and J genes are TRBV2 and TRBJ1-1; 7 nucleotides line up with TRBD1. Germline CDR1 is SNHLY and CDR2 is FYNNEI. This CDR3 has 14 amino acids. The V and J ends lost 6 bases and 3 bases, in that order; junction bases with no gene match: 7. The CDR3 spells CASSLTGRDTEAFF. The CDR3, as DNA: TGTGCCAGCAGCCTGACAGGGAGAGACACTGAAGCTTTCTTT. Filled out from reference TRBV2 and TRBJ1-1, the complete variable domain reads EPEVTQTPSHQVTQMGQEVILRCVPISNHLYFYWYRQILGQKVEFLVSFYNNEISEKSEIFDDQFSVERPDGSNFTLKIRSTKLEDSAMYFCASSLTGRDTEAFFGQGTRLTVV.

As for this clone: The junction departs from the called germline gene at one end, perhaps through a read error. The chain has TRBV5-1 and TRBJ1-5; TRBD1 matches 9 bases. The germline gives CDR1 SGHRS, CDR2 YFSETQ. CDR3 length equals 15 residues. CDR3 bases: TGTGCCAGCAGCTTGGCCGGGACAGGGAATCAGCCCCAGCATTTT. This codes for CASSLAGTGNQPQHF.

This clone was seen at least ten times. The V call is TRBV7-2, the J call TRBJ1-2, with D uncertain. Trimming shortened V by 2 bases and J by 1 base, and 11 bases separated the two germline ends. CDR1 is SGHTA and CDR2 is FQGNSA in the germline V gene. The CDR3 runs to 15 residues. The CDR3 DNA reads TGTGCCAGCAGCTTAACGGCAGACTATAACTATGGCTACACCTTC. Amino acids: CASSLTADYNYGYTF.

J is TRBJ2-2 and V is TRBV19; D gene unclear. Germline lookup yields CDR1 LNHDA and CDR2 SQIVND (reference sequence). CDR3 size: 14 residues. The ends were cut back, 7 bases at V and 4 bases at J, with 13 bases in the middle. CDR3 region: CASNSFSFTGELFF. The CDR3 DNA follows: TGTGCCAGTAATAGCTTCTCTTTCACCGGGGAGCTGTTTTTT.

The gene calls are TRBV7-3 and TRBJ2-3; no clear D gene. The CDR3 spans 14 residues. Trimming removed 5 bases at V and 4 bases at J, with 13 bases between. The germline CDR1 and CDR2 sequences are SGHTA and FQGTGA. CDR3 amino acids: CASSPKAFPDTQYF. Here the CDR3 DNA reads TGTGCCAGCAGCCCTAAAGCATTCCCAGATACGCAGTATTTT.

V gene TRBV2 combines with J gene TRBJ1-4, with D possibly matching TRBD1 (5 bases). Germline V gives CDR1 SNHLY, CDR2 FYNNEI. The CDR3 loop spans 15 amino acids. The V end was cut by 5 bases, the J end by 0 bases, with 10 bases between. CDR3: CASSTRGTTNEKLFF. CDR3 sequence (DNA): TGTGCCAGCAGTACGAGGGGAACAACTAATGAAAAACTGTTTTTT.

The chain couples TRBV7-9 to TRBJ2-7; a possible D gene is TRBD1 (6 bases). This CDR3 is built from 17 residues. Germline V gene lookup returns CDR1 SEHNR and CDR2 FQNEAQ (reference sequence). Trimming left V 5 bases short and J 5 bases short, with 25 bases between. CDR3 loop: CASSPLVGGESTDEQYF. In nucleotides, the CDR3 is TGTGCCAGCAGCCCCCTCGTAGGGGGAGAATCTACCGACGAGCAGTACTTC. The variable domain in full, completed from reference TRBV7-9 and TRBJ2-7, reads DTGVSQNPRHKITKRGQNVTFRCDPISEHNRLYWYRQTLGQGPEFLTYFQNEAQLEKSRLLSDRFSAERPKGSFSTLEIQRTEQGDSAMYLCASSPLVGGESTDEQYFGPGTRLTVT.

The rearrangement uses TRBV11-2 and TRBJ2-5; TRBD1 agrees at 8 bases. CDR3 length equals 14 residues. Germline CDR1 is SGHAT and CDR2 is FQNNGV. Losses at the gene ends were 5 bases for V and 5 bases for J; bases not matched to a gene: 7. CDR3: CASSQDRDGETQYF. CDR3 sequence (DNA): TGTGCCAGCAGCCAGGACAGGGATGGGGAGACCCAGTACTTC.

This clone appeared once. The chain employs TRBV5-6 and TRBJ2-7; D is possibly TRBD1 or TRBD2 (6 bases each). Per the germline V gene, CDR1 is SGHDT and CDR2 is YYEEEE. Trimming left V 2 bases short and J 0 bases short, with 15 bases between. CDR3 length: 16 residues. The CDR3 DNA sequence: TGTGCCAGCAGCTTATTCGCCGGGGGCGCCTCCTACGAGCAGTACTTC. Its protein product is CASSLFAGGASYEQYF.

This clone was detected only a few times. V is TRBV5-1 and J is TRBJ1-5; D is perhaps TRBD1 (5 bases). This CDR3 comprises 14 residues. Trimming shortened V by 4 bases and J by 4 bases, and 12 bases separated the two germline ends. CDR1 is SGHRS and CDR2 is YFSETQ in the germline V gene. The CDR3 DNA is TGCGCCAGCAGCCCGGGTGGGGGAAATCAGCCCCAGCATTTT. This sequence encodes CASSPGGGNQPQHF.

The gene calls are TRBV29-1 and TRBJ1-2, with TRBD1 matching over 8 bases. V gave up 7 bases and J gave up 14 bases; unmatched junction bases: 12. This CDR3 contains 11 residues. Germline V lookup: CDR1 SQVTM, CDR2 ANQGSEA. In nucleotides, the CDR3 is TGCAGCGGAGGGGGTCAGGGGGCAAATACCTTC. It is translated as CSGGGQGANTF.